The 20 T cell receptor beta chains in this list originate from one sample, sequenced in a study of sequential checkpoint blockade in melanoma. Sequenced by immunoSEQ multiplex PCR; TCRdb stores in-frame clones only, minus some. Of some 17,000 clones listed, around 68% are singletons. Treatment meaning: randomized to nivolumab then ipilimumab (arm A) or the reverse (arm B). The input for sequencing was CD8+ T cells sorted from blood (inferred from file names), taken from a patient given nivolumab and ipilimumab in sequence. Receptors were obtained from a human donor with melanoma.

The chain carries TRBV27 and TRBJ1-3; TRBD1 matches at 7 bases. The CDR3 loop spans 14 amino acids. Germline CDR1 is MNHEY and CDR2 is SMNVEV (reference sequence). V trimming: 3 bases; J trimming: 2 bases; junction bases outside the gene matches: 1. CDR3 sequence (DNA): TGTGCCAGCAGTTTGACAGGGCCTGGAAACACCATATATTTT. Its translation is CASSLTGPGNTIYF.

This chain uses TRBV5-1 with TRBJ2-1; no clear D. CDR3 size: 15 residues. The germline V and J ends were trimmed by 5 bases and 3 bases, with 15 bases remaining between them. From germline, CDR1 is SGHRS and CDR2 YFSETQ. The DNA for the CDR3 is TGCGCCAGCAGGCAAGACGGCGGCTACTACAATGAGCAGTTCTTC. It encodes CASRQDGGYYNEQFF. The full variable domain, rest sourced from reference TRBV5-1 and TRBJ2-1, is KAGVTQTPRYLIKTRGQQVTLSCSPISGHRSVSWYQQTPGQGLQFLFEYFSETQRNKGNFPGRFSGRQFSNSRSEMNVSTLELGDSALYLCASRQDGGYYNEQFFGPGTRLTVL.

The V call is TRBV11-2, the J call TRBJ1-1, with 7 bases identical to TRBD1. V lost 4 bases, J lost 7 bases, and 6 bases stayed unmatched. Germline loops: CDR1 SGHAT, CDR2 FQNNGV. The CDR3 extends over 13 amino acids. The CDR3 is CASSSRDSFEAFF. The CDR3 coding sequence is TGTGCCAGCAGCTCCCGGGACAGCTTTGAAGCTTTCTTT.

This chain links TRBV11-1 with TRBJ1-1; 7 nucleotides agree with TRBD1. Looked up from germline, CDR1 is SGHAT and CDR2 is FQDESV (reference sequence). V shed 5 bases and J 1 base; nucleotides not matched to a gene: 10. The CDR3 is made up of 16 amino acids. The CDR3 here is CASSLGTAPANTEAFF. CDR3 nucleotides: TGTGCCAGCAGCCTCGGGACAGCCCCCGCGAACACTGAAGCTTTCTTT.

This clone showed up just a few times. The chain employs TRBV28 and TRBJ2-5; D call uncertain. Germline V gene data show CDR1 as MDHEN and CDR2 as SYDVKM. CDR3 length: 14 residues. Trimming removed 6 bases at V and 1 base at J, with 12 bases between. CDR3 nucleotides: TGTGCCAGCAGCCACTCCCAAGCCCAAGAGACCCAGTACTTC. It codes for CASSHSQAQETQYF.

This chain's CDR3 is CASSLYRGNNEQYF. CDR3 nucleotides: TGTGCCAGCAGTTTATACAGGGGTAACAACGAGCAGTACTTC. The rearrangement uses TRBV27 and TRBJ2-7; 7 nucleotides agree with TRBD1. Germline-derived CDR1 and CDR2 are MNHEY and SMNVEV (reference sequence). The CDR3 loop spans 14 amino acids. The trim removed 1 base at V and 5 bases at J, leaving 5 bases unmatched.

The V and J genes are TRBV7-9 and TRBJ1-1, with unresolved D. The CDR3 length is 14 residues. Per the germline V gene, CDR1 is SEHNR and CDR2 is FQNEAQ (reference sequence). Deletions cut 2 bases from V and 1 base from J, with 8 bases between. In nucleotides, the CDR3 is TGTGCCAGCAGCTTAAAGCCACCGAACACTGAAGCTTTCTTT. Translating it yields CASSLKPPNTEAFF.

This clone turned up a few times. This chain connects TRBV7-9 to TRBJ2-1; 7 bases match TRBD2. The CDR3 is 18 residues long. Per the germline V gene, CDR1 is SEHNR and CDR2 is FQNEAQ (reference sequence). The V and J ends lost 4 bases and 12 bases, in that order; junction bases with no gene match: 24. CDR3 protein: CASSSSEAGTITTMMQFF. The CDR3 DNA reads TGTGCCAGCAGCTCCTCCGAAGCGGGAACAATTACTACAATGATGCAGTTCTTC.

The chain links TRBV2 to TRBJ2-7; D uncertain. This CDR3 has 13 residues. V lost 3 bases, J lost 2 bases, and 8 bases lay in between. Germline assignment: CDR1 SNHLY and CDR2 FYNNEI. The chain's CDR3 is CASSDPVPYEQYF. DNA for the CDR3: TGTGCCAGCAGTGATCCGGTGCCCTACGAGCAGTACTTC.

This clone has more than one count but fewer than ten. At one boundary the junction diverges from the germline segment, which might be a read error. This chain links TRBV13 with TRBJ2-7, with 8 bases aligning to TRBD1. Per the germline V gene, CDR1 is PRHDT and CDR2 is FYEKMQ (reference sequence). The CDR3 loop spans 15 amino acids. As DNA, the CDR3 is TGCGCCAGCAGCCAAGGTGGGACAGGAGCCTACGAGCAGTACTTC. Its protein product is CASSQGGTGAYEQYF.

The chain is built from TRBV19 and TRBJ2-7; no definite D call. This CDR3 has 12 amino acids. Trimming took off 3 bases at V and 3 bases at J, with 6 bases between the two ends. Germline V CDR1 and CDR2: LNHDA, SQIVND (reference sequence). The CDR3 coding sequence is TGTGCCAGTAGTATGGCCAGCTACGAGCAGTACTTC. This gives the protein CASSMASYEQYF.

The J gene is TRBJ1-2, the V gene TRBV7-6; 9 bases are shared with TRBD1. V shed 5 bases, J shed 6 bases, and the junction held 10 bases outside the gene matches. The CDR3 has 15 amino acids. The germline CDR1 and CDR2 sequences are SGHVS and FNYEAQ. The CDR3 is CASSLRQGGPNGYTF. The CDR3 DNA follows: TGTGCCAGCAGCCTAAGACAGGGGGGACCGAATGGCTACACCTTC.

This chain connects TRBV4-1 to TRBJ1-1, with a weak D call TRBD1 (5 bases). Trimming shortened V by 2 bases and J by 1 base, and 8 bases separated the two germline ends. Germline values: CDR1 MGHRA, CDR2 YSYEKL. The CDR3 is 14 residues long. The CDR3 bases are TGCGCCAGCAGCCAATCGGGGGGGAACACTGAAGCTTTCTTT. It specifies CASSQSGGNTEAFF.

The chain links TRBV2 to TRBJ1-5; TRBD1 agrees at 7 bases. The CDR3 is 18 amino acids. CDR1 is SNHLY and CDR2 is FYNNEI in the germline V gene. J gave up 0 bases and V 5 bases, and 13 bases lay outside the gene matches. In nucleotides, the CDR3 is TGTGCCAGCAGTACCACCAACAGGGGCGCCGATAGCAATCAGCCCCAGCATTTT. Translating it yields CASSTTNRGADSNQPQHF.

The chain uses TRBV4-1 and TRBJ2-1, with a weak D call TRBD2 (5 bases). Germline V gene sequence: CDR1 MGHRA, CDR2 YSYEKL. Trimming cost V 4 bases and J 4 bases, with 11 bases left between them. The CDR3 sequence is 14 residues long. The CDR3 region is CASSRGLGYNEQFF. The CDR3 DNA is TGCGCCAGCAGCCGCGGGCTAGGATACAATGAGCAGTTCTTC.

This clone has just one count. The chain recombines TRBV6-5 with TRBJ2-7, with 10 bases aligning to TRBD1. The CDR3 is 15 residues long. Germline CDR1 MNHEY, CDR2 SVGAGI. The junction had 11 bases not matched to a gene; V was cut back by 6 bases and J by 6 bases. As DNA, the CDR3 is TGTGCCAGCAGCTCCCCCTGGGACAGGGGCGGCGAGCAGTACTTC. It yields the protein CASSSPWDRGGEQYF.

The V and J genes are TRBV6-1 and TRBJ1-4; 8 nucleotides line up with TRBD1. Germline lookup yields CDR1 MNHNS and CDR2 SASEGT. The CDR3 runs 14 residues. V was clipped by 6 bases and J by 7 bases; unmatched bases: 7. CDR3 bases: TGTGCCAGCAGCGTGACAGGGGAGAGTGAAAAACTGTTTTTT. This codes for CASSVTGESEKLFF.

The V gene is TRBV4-3, the J gene TRBJ2-7; 8 bases align to TRBD2. Germline CDR1 is LGHNA and CDR2 is YSLEER. The junction had 4 bases not matched to a gene; V was cut back by 1 base and J by 5 bases. This CDR3 comprises 14 residues. The CDR3: CASSQGPGGDEQYF. The CDR3 DNA reads as TGCGCCAGCAGCCAAGGTCCGGGAGGGGACGAGCAGTACTTC.

With respect to this clone: One junction end does not reproduce the germline sequence, and a read error may be involved. This sample also contains other DNA sequences that code for the same CDR3. This chain uses TRBV7-2 with TRBJ2-7, with D tentatively TRBD1 (5 bases). The CDR3 runs 13 residues. CDR1 is SGHTA, CDR2 FQGNSA, per germline. DNA of the CDR3: TGCGCCAGCAGCCGCCTGGGGCTCAACGAGCAGTACTTC. Protein: CASSRLGLNEQYF.

By proportion, this clone is medium-sized. The chain carries TRBV6-5 and TRBJ1-2, with 8 bases that match TRBD1. The CDR3 is made up of 15 amino acids. CDR1 and CDR2 from the germline V gene are MNHEY and SVGAGI. V lost 5 bases, J lost 4 bases, and 9 bases stayed unmatched. CDR3 nucleotides: TGTGCCAGCAGTACGAGGACAGGGTTGGCCTATGGCTACACCTTC. Its protein is CASSTRTGLAYGYTF.